This entry is about one T cell receptor (beta chain). Its antigen is unknown. The data belong to a study of PD-1 blockade in mismatch repair-deficient tumors. Study context: Enrolled about 2013-2017, patients had progressing, pretreated mismatch repair-deficient cancers of 11 to 13 types. Findings and caveats of the study: Tumor-resident clones, often undetectable pretreatment in blood, expanded then contracted after pembrolizumab.

The protocol was immunoSEQ multiplex PCR, while the TCRdb copy is restricted to in-frame clones and leaves out a portion. This sample has roughly 32,000 clones, with approximately 84% found just once. A few pembrolizumab responders had their TCRs sequenced. Germline V gene lookup returns CDR1 SGHRS and CDR2 YFSETQ. V lost 0 bases and J lost 3, with 4 bases in between. CDR3 size: 13 residues. This TCR derives from an adult with mismatch repair-deficient cancer. V gene TRBV5-1 combines with J gene TRBJ1-5; D gene uncertain. The material was PBMCs, obtained 6 to 7 weeks after starting pembrolizumab. CDR3 DNA sequence: TGCGCCAGCAGCTTGGGAGACAATCAGCCCCAGCATTTT. Amino acids: CASSLGDNQPQHF. Complete variable domain (other parts from reference TRBV5-1 and TRBJ1-5): KAGVTQTPRYLIKTRGQQVTLSCSPISGHRSVSWYQQTPGQGLQFLFEYFSETQRNKGNFPGRFSGRQFSNSRSEMNVSTLELGDSALYLCASSLGDNQPQHFGDGTRLSIL.